This T cell receptor (beta chain) was observed in a study of blood T cell repertoires in COVID-19. Study context: Samples came from the United States, Italy and Spain, spanning acute and convalescent COVID-19. T cells, B-cell-depleted T cells, or PBMCs supplied cDNA or gDNA.

The V end was cut by 1 base, the J end by 4 bases, with 13 bases between. Germline CDR1 and CDR2: LNHDA and SQIVND (reference sequence). The CDR3 is 15 amino acids. Authors' analysis steps: Estimation of nucleated cell counts was performed using reference gene primer amplification. Libraries were prepared by immunoSEQ multiplex PCR; TCRdb keeps only in-frame clonotypes and omits some of them. That table gives V, J and clone size, and the DNA gave D and trimming. The sample has some 260,000 clones, about 68% seen once. The chain carries TRBV19 and TRBJ1-1, with TRBD1 as a possible D gene (6 bases). The sequence was collected from a woman older than 75 with acute or convalescent COVID-19. The sequencing input was peripheral blood. CDR3 in amino acids: CASSIGGGSPTEAFF. The CDR3 nucleotides read TGTGCCAGTAGTATAGGTGGGGGCAGCCCCACTGAAGCTTTCTTT.